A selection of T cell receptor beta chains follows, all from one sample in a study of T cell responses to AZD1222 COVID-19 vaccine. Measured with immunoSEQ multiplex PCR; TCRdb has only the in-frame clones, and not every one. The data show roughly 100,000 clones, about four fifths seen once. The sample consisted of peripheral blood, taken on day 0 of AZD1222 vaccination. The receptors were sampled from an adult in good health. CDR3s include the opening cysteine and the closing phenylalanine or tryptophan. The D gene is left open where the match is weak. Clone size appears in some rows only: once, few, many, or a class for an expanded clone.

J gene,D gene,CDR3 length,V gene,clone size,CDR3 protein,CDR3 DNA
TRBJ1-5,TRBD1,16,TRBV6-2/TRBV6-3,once,CASSYPTGGGNQPQHF,TGTGCCAGCAGTTACCCAACAGGGGGCGGGAATCAGCCCCAGCATTTT
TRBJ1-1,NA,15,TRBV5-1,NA,CASSLEGPGGTEAFF,TGCGCCAGCAGCTTGGAAGGCCCGGGGGGCACTGAAGCTTTCTTT
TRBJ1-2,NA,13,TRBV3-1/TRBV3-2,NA,CASSQVPNYGYTF,TGTGCCAGCAGCCAAGTACCTAACTATGGCTACACCTTC
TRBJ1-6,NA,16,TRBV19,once,CASSIPGSSYNSPLHF,TGTGCCAGTAGTATACCGGGGAGCTCCTATAATTCACCCCTCCACTTT
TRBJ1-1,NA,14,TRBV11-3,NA,CASSSRESNTEAFF,TGTGCCAGCAGCTCACGGGAGTCGAACACTGAAGCTTTCTTT
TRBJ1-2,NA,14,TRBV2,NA,CASSSQGDSYGYTF,TGTGCCAGCAGCAGTCAAGGGGACTCCTATGGCTACACCTTC
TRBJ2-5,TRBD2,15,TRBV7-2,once,CASSLAMGLGETQYF,TGTGCCAGCAGCTTAGCTATGGGACTAGGTGAGACCCAGTACTTC
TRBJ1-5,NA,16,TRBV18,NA,CASSPPGVPSNQPQHF,TGTGCCAGCTCACCGCCAGGGGTGCCGAGCAATCAGCCCCAGCATTTT
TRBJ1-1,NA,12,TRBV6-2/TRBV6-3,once,CASSRMNTEAFF,TGTGCCAGCAGTAGAATGAACACTGAAGCTTTCTTT
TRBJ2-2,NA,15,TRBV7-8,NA,CASSGKDRYTGELFF,TGTGCCAGCAGCGGGAAGGACAGATACACCGGGGAGCTGTTTTTT
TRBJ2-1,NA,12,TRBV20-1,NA,CSASGGNNEQFF,TGCAGTGCTAGTGGTGGAAACAATGAGCAGTTCTTC
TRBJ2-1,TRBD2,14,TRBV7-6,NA,CASSARDYPNEQFF,TGTGCCAGCAGCGCCCGGGACTATCCCAATGAGCAGTTCTTC
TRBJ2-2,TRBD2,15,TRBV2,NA,CASSIGTRNTGELFF,TGTGCCAGCAGTATAGGGACTAGAAACACCGGGGAGCTGTTTTTT
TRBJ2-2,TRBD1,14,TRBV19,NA,CATGTASNTGELFF,TGTGCCACCGGGACAGCCTCGAACACCGGGGAGCTGTTTTTT
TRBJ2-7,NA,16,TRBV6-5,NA,CASSFPPGTATYEQYF,TGTGCCAGCAGTTTCCCCCCCGGGACGGCGACCTACGAGCAGTACTTC
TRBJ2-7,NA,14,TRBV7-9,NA,CASSLEGKGPEQYF,TGTGCCAGCAGCTTAGAGGGGAAGGGACCCGAGCAGTACTTC
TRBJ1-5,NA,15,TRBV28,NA,CASSVRGGRGQPQHF,TGTGCCAGCAGTGTCAGGGGAGGTAGGGGTCAGCCCCAGCATTTT
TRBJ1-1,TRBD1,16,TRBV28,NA,CASSPPGGSANTEAFF,TGTGCCAGCAGCCCTCCAGGGGGATCTGCCAACACTGAAGCTTTCTTT
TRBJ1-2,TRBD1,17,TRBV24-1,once,CATSDSPGQLSNYGYTF,TGTGCCACCAGTGATTCCCCGGGACAGCTTTCTAACTATGGCTACACCTTC
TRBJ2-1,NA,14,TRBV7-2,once,CASSLPGFYNEQFF,TGTGCCAGCAGCTTACCAGGGTTCTACAATGAGCAGTTCTTC
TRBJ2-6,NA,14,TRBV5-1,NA,CASTPGSGANVLTF,TGCGCCAGCACCCCCGGCTCTGGGGCCAACGTCCTGACTTTC
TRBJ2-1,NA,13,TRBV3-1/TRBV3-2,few,CASSQDRGWRQFF,TGTGCCAGCAGCCAAGACCGGGGGTGGAGGCAGTTCTTC
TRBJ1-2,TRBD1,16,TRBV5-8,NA,CASSSTRTGVSDGYTF,TGTGCCAGCAGCTCGACCCGGACAGGTGTCTCGGATGGCTACACCTTC
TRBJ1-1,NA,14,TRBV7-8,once,CASSFSGGNTEAFF,TGTGCCAGCAGCTTCAGTGGAGGGAACACTGAAGCTTTCTTT
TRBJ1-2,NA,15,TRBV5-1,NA,CASKPQATTNYGYTF,TGCGCCAGCAAACCACAGGCGACTACTAACTATGGCTACACCTTC
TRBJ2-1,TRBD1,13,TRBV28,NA,CASSWDRYNEQFF,TGTGCCAGCAGCTGGGACAGGTACAATGAGCAGTTCTTC
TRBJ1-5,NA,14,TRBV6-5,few,CASSQTVKHQPQHF,TGTGCCAGCAGCCAGACGGTGAAACATCAGCCCCAGCATTTT
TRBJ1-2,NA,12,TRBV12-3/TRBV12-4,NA,CASSQENYGYTF,TGTGCCAGCAGCCAAGAGAACTATGGCTACACCTTC
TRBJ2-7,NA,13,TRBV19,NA,CASSIQQTHEQYF,TGTGCCAGTAGTATACAACAGACTCACGAGCAGTACTTC
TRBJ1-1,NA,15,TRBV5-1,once,CASSLVTGTNTEAFF,TGCGCCAGCAGCCTAGTGACGGGGACGAACACTGAAGCTTTCTTT
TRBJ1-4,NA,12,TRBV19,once,CASSLSREKLFF,TGTGCCAGTAGTTTGTCGAGAGAAAAACTGTTTTTT
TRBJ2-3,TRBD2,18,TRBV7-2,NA,CASSLIGTSGIGTDTQYF,TGTGCCAGCAGTCTAATTGGGACTAGCGGGATCGGCACAGATACGCAGTATTTT
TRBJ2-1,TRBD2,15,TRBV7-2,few,CASSSPGGSGNEQFF,TGTGCCAGCAGCTCCCCAGGCGGGAGCGGCAATGAGCAGTTCTTC
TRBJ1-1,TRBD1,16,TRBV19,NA,CATASGTGAGNTEAFF,TGTGCCACCGCTTCCGGGACAGGGGCTGGGAACACTGAAGCTTTCTTT
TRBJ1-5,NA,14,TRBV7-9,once,CASSAEQGGQPQHF,TGTGCCAGCAGCGCGGAACAGGGAGGACAGCCCCAGCATTTT
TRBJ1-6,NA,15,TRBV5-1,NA,CASSLDRPSSSPLHF,TGCGCCAGCAGCTTGGACAGACCAAGTAGTTCACCCCTCCACTTT
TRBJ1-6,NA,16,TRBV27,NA,CASRNTLGSYNSPLHF,TGTGCCAGCAGGAACACCCTCGGCTCCTATAATTCACCCCTCCACTTT
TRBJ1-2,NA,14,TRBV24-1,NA,CATSEPGAAYGYTF,TGTGCCACCAGTGAGCCAGGGGCGGCCTATGGCTACACCTTC
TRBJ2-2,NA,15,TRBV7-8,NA,CASSLGRGYTGELFF,TGTGCCAGCAGCTTGGGCAGGGGTTACACCGGGGAGCTGTTTTTT
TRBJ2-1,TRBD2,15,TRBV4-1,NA,CASTHPAGALNEQFF,TGCGCCAGCACCCATCCAGCGGGAGCCCTCAATGAGCAGTTCTTC
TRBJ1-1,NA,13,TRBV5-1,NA,CASSVGSGTEAFF,TGCGCCAGCAGCGTTGGTTCGGGCACTGAAGCTTTCTTT
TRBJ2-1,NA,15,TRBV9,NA,CASSVDGQPYNEQFF,TGTGCCAGCAGCGTAGATGGACAGCCCTACAATGAGCAGTTCTTC
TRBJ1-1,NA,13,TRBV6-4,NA,CASVGGHWTEAFF,TGTGCCAGCGTGGGCGGGCATTGGACTGAAGCTTTCTTT
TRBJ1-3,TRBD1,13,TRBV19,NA,CASSTGVGNTIYF,TGTGCCAGTAGCACAGGGGTTGGAAACACCATATATTTT
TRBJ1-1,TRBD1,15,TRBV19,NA,CASRLGGPMNTEAFF,TGTGCCAGTAGGTTAGGGGGCCCCATGAACACTGAAGCTTTCTTT
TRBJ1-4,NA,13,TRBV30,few,CAWGRDLDEKLFF,TGTGCCTGGGGTCGGGACTTGGATGAAAAACTGTTTTTT
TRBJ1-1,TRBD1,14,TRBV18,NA,CASSPQGARAEAFF,TGTGCCAGCTCACCCCAGGGGGCGCGGGCTGAAGCTTTCTTT
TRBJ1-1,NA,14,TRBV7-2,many,CASSLDRLNTEAFF,TGTGCCAGCAGCTTAGACAGACTGAACACTGAAGCTTTCTTT
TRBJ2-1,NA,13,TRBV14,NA,CASSQDGGNEQFF,TGTGCCAGCAGCCAAGATGGGGGTAATGAGCAGTTCTTC
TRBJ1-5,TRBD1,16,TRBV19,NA,CASSRRGQGGNQPQHF,TGTGCCAGTAGTAGGCGGGGACAGGGGGGCAATCAGCCCCAGCATTTT
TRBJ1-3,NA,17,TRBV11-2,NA,CASSLIPQGPSGNTIYF,TGTGCCAGCAGCTTAATCCCACAGGGCCCCTCTGGAAACACCATATATTTT
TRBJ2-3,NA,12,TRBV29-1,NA,CSVGVSTDTQYF,TGCAGCGTGGGAGTCAGCACAGATACGCAGTATTTT
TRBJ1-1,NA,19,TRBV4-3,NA,CASSQVLLPSDSANTEAFF,TGCGCCAGCAGCCAAGTTTTACTCCCCTCGGACAGTGCGAACACTGAAGCTTTCTTT
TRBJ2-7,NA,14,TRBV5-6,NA,CASSLDISDYEQYF,TGTGCCAGCAGCTTGGATATTAGCGACTACGAGCAGTACTTC
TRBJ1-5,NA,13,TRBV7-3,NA,CASSQGHQEPQHF,TGTGCCAGCAGCCAGGGACATCAGGAGCCCCAGCATTTT
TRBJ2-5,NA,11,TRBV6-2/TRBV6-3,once,CASSYGETQYF,TGTGCCAGCAGTTATGGTGAGACCCAGTACTTC
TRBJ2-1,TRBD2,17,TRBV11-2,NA,CASSLTSGSESYNEQFF,TGTGCCAGCAGCCTGACTAGCGGGAGTGAATCCTACAATGAGCAGTTCTTC
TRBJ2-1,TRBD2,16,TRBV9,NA,CASSEGLAGGRHEQFF,TGTGCCAGCAGCGAGGGACTAGCGGGAGGAAGACATGAGCAGTTCTTC
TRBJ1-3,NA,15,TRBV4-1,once,CASSQVEAGGNTIYF,TGCGCCAGCAGCCAAGTGGAGGCAGGGGGAAACACCATATATTTT